The sequence of this TCR beta chain was determined in a study of CD8 T cells in ankylosing spondylitis. Study findings and constraints: In synovial fluid and blood from reactive arthritis, some motif variants were previously reported. Ankylosing spondylitis blood appeared to carry a characteristic TCR beta motif of roughly 8 highly homologous variants. Clones linked to disease, bearing a CD8+ phenotype, were relatively rare in peripheral blood.

Concerning this clonotype: Its target is not known.

Germline V gives CDR1 SEHNR, CDR2 FQNEAQ (reference sequence). After removal of 5 bases from V and 5 bases from J, the junction contained 5 bases not matched to a gene. The CDR3 runs to 13 residues. TCRdb passed the 5' RACE reads through MiXCR, listing each CDR3 protein once. The sample records around 430,000 distinct CDR3 sequences, about 15% being singletons. The chain uses TRBV7-9 and TRBJ2-5, with 7 bases lining up with TRBD2. This TCR came from a male donor with ankylosing spondylitis. Sequenced input: blood, either unsorted or a sorted T cell fraction (not recorded which). In DNA, the CDR3 is TGTGCCAGCAGCCGGACTAGTTCGGAGACCCAGTACTTC. This encodes CASSRTSSETQYF.